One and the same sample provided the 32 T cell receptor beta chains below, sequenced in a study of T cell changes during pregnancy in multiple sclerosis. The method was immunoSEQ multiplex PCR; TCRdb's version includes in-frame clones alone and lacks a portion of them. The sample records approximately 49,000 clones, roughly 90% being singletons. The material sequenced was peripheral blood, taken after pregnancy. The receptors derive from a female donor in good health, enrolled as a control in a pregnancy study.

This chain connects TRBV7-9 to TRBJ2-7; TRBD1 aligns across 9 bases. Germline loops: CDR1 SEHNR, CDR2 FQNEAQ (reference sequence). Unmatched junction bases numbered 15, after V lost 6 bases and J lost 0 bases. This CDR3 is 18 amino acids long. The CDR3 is CASSPGTGNSGYSYEQYF. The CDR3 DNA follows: TGTGCCAGCAGTCCCGGGACAGGGAATAGCGGCTACTCCTACGAGCAGTACTTC.

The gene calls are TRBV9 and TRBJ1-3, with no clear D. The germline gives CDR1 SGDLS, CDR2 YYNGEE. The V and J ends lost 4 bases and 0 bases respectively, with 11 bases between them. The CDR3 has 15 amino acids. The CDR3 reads CASSPTTNSGNTIYF. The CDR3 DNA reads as TGTGCCAGCAGCCCCACAACGAACTCTGGAAACACCATATATTTT.

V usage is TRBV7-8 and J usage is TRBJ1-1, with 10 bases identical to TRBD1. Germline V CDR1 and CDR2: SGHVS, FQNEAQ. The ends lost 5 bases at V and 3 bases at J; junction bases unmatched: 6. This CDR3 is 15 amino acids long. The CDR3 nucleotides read TGTGCCAGCAGCCCCAGACAGGGGGCGCACACTGAAGCTTTCTTT. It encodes CASSPRQGAHTEAFF.

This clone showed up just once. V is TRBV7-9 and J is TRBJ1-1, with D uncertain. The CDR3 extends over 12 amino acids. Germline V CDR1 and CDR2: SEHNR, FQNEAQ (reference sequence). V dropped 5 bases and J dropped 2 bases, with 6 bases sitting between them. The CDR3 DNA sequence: TGTGCCAGCAGCCTAATTAACACTGAAGCTTTCTTT. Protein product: CASSLINTEAFF.

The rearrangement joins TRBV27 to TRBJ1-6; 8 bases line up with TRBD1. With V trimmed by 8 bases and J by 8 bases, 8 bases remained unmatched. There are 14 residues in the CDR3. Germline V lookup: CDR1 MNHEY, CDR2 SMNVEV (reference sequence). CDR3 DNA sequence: TGTGCCAGCGCGATACAGGGGGAATATTCACCCCTCCACTTT. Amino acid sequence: CASAIQGEYSPLHF.

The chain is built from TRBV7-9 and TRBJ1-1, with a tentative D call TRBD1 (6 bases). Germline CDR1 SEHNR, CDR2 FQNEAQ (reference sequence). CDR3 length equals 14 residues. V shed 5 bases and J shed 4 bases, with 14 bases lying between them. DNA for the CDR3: TGTGCCAGCAGCCCCGGGCAGGGGTTCACTGAAGCTTTCTTT. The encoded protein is CASSPGQGFTEAFF.

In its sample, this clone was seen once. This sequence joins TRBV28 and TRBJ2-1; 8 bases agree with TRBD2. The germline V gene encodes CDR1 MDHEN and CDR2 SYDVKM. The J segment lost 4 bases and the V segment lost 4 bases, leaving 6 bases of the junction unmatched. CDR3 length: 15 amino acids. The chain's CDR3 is CASSWGLVAYNEQFF. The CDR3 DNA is TGTGCCAGCAGTTGGGGACTAGTCGCGTACAATGAGCAGTTCTTC. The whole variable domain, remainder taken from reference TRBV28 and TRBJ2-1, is DVKVTQSSRYLVKRTGEKVFLECVQDMDHENMFWYRQDPGLGLRLIYFSYDVKMKEKGDIPEGYSVSREKKERFSLILESASTNQTSMYLCASSWGLVAYNEQFFGPGTRLTVL.

Written as DNA, the CDR3 is TGTGCCAGCAGCAATAGCGGGACCCCCTACGAGCAGTACTTC. Encoded protein: CASSNSGTPYEQYF. This sequence joins TRBV6-1 and TRBJ2-7; TRBD2 agrees at 8 bases. The trim removed 6 bases at V and 2 bases at J, leaving 6 bases unmatched. CDR3 length: 14 amino acids. The germline V gene has CDR1 MNHNS and CDR2 SASEGT.

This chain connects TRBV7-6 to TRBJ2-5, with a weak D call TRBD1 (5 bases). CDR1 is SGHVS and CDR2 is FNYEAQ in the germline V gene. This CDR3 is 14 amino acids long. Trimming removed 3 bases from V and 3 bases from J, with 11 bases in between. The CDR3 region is CASSFVSQEETQYF. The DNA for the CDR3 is TGTGCCAGCAGCTTTGTATCACAGGAAGAGACCCAGTACTTC.

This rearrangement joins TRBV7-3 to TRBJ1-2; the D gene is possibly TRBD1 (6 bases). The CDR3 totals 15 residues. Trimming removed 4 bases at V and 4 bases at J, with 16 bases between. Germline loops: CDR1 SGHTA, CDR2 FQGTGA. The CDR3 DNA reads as TGTGCCAGCAGCTCCCATCTCGACAGGAGCTATGGCTACACCTTC. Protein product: CASSSHLDRSYGYTF.

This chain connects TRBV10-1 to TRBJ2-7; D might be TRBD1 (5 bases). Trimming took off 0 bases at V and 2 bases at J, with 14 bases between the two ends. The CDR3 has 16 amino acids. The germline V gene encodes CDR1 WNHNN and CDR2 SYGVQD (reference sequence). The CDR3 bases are TGCGCCAGCAGTGAGTCAAGGCAGGGAAGTCCCTACGAGCAGTACTTC. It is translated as CASSESRQGSPYEQYF.

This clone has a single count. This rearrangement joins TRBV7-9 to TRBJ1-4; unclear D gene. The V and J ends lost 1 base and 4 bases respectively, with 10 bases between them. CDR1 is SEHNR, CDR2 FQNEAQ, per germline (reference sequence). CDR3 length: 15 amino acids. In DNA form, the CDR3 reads TGTGCCAGCAGCTTAGAACCGGGATATAATGAAAAACTGTTTTTT. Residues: CASSLEPGYNEKLFF.

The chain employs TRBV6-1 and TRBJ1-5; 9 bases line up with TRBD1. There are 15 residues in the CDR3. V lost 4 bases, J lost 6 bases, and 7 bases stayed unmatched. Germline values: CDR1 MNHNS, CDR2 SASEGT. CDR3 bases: TGTGCCAGCAGTGGCCCGACAGGGGGACGTCAGCCCCAGCATTTT. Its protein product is CASSGPTGGRQPQHF.

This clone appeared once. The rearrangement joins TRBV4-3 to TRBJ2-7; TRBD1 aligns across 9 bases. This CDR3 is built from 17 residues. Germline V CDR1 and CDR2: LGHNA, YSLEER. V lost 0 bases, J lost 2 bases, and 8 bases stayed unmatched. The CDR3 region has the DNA TGCGCCAGCAGCCAAGACCGTACCTGGGACAGGGCCTACGAGCAGTACTTC. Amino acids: CASSQDRTWDRAYEQYF.

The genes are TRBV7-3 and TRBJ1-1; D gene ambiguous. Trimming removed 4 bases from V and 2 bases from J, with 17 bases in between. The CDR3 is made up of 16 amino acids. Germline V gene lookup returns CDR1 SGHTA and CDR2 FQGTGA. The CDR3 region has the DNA TGTGCCAGCAGCTCGGGTTATGGAGGAAAAAACACTGAAGCTTTCTTT. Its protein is CASSSGYGGKNTEAFF. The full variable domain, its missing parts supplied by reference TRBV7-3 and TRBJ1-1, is GAGVSQTPSNKVTEKGKYVELRCDPISGHTALYWYRQSLGQGPEFLIYFQGTGAADDSGLPNDRFFAVRPEGSVSTLKIQRTERGDSAVYLCASSSGYGGKNTEAFFGQGTRLTVV.

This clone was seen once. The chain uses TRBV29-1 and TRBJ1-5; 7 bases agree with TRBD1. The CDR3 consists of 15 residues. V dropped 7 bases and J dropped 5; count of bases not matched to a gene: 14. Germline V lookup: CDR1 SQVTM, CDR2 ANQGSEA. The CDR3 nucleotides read TGCAGCGCCTACCTAAGGGACAGTTTCGATCAGCCCCAGCATTTT. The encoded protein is CSAYLRDSFDQPQHF.

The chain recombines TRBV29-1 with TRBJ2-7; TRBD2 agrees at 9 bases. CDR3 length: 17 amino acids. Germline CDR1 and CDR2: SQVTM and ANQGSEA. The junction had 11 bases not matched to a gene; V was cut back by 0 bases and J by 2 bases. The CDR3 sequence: CSVEDLGGRANTYEQYF. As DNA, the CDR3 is TGCAGCGTTGAAGATCTCGGCGGGAGGGCAAATACCTACGAGCAGTACTTC.

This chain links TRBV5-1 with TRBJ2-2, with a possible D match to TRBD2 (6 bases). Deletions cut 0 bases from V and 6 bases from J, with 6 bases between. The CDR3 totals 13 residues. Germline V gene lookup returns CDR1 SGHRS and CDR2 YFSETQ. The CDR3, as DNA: TGCGCCAGCAGCTTGGGACTAGCCGGGGAGCTGTTTTTT. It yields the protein CASSLGLAGELFF.

The CDR3 spells CASRATGGWEQYF. The CDR3 DNA reads as TGTGCCAGCAGAGCGACAGGGGGCTGGGAGCAGTACTTC. The chain uses TRBV2 and TRBJ2-7; 10 nucleotides align to TRBD1. CDR1 SNHLY and CDR2 FYNNEI come from the germline V gene. This CDR3 region has 13 residues. V gave up 6 bases and J gave up 7 bases; unmatched junction bases: 6. Complete variable domain (other parts from reference TRBV2 and TRBJ2-7): EPEVTQTPSHQVTQMGQEVILRCVPISNHLYFYWYRQILGQKVEFLVSFYNNEISEKSEIFDDQFSVERPDGSNFTLKIRSTKLEDSAMYFCASRATGGWEQYFGPGTRLTVT.

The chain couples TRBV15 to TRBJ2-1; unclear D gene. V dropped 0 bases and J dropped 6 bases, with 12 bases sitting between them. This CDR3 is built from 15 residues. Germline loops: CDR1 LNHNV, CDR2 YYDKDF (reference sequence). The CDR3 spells CATSREQYGSNEQFF. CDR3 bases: TGTGCCACCAGCAGAGAGCAATACGGGTCCAATGAGCAGTTCTTC.

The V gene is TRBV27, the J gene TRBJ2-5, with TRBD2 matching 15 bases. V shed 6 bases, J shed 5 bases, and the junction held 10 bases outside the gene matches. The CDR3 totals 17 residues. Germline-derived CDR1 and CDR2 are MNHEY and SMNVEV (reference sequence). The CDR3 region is CASRILSGLAGGETQYF. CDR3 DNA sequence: TGTGCCAGCAGGATCTTGTCAGGACTAGCGGGAGGGGAGACCCAGTACTTC.

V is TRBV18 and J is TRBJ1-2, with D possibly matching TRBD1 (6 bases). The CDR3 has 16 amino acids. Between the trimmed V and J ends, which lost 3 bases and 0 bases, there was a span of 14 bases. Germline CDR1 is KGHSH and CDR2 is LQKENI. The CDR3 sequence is CASSPETGLTNYGYTF. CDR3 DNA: TGTGCCAGCTCACCCGAGACAGGTTTAACTAACTATGGCTACACCTTC.

CDR3 amino acids: CASSPKTSGGAQETQYF. CDR3 sequence (DNA): TGTGCCAGCAGCCCCAAAACTAGCGGGGGGGCCCAAGAGACCCAGTACTTC. V gene TRBV7-9 combines with J gene TRBJ2-5, with TRBD2 matching 13 bases. CDR1 SEHNR and CDR2 FQNEAQ come from the germline V gene (reference sequence). The CDR3 length is 17 residues. After removal of 5 bases from V and 1 base from J, the junction contained 7 bases not matched to a gene. Using reference TRBV7-9 and TRBJ2-5 for the parts outside the CDR3, the full variable domain is DTGVSQNPRHKITKRGQNVTFRCDPISEHNRLYWYRQTLGQGPEFLTYFQNEAQLEKSRLLSDRFSAERPKGSFSTLEIQRTEQGDSAMYLCASSPKTSGGAQETQYFGPGTRLLVL.

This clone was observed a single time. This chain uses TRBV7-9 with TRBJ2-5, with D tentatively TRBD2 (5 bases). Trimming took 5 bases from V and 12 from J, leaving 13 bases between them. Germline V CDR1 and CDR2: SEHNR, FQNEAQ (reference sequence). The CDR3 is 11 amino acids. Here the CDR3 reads CASSGSKAKYF. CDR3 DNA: TGTGCCAGCAGCGGGAGCAAGGCCAAGTACTTC.

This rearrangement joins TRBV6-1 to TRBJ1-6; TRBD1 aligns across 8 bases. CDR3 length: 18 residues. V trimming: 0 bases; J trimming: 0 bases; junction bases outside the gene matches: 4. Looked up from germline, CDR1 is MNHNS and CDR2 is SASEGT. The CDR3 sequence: CASSEAQGASSYNSPLHF. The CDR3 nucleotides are TGTGCCAGCAGTGAAGCGCAGGGGGCGAGCTCCTATAATTCACCCCTCCACTTT.

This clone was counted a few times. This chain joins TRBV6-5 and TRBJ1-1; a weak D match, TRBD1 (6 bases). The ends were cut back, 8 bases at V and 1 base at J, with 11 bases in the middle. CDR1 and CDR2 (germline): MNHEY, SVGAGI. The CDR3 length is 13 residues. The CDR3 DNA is TGTGCCAGCTACCGAGGGGGGAACACTGAAGCTTTCTTT. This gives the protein CASYRGGNTEAFF.

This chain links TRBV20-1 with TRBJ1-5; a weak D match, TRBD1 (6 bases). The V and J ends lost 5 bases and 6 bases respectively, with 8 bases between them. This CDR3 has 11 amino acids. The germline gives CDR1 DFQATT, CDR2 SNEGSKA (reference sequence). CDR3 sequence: CSAGQIQPQHF. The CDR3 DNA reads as TGCAGTGCTGGACAGATTCAGCCCCAGCATTTT.

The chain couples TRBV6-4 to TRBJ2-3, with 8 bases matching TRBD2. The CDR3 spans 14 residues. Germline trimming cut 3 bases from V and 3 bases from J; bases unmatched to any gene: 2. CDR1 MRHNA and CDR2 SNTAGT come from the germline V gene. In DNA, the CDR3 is TGTGCCAGCAGTGAGCGGGGGGCTACAGATACGCAGTATTTT. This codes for CASSERGATDTQYF.

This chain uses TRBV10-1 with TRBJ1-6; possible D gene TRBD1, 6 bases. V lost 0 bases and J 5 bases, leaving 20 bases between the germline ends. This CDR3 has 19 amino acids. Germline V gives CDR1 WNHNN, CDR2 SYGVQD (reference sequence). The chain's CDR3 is CASSESNVLCRTDNSPLHF. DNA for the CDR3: TGCGCCAGCAGTGAGTCGAATGTGTTGTGCCGGACAGATAATTCACCCCTCCACTTT.

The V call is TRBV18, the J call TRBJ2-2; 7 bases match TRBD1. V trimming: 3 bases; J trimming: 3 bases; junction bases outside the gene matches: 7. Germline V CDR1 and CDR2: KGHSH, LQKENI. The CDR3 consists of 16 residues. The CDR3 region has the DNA TGTGCCAGCTCACCCTTCCCTGGACAGGACACCGGGGAGCTGTTTTTT. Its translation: CASSPFPGQDTGELFF.

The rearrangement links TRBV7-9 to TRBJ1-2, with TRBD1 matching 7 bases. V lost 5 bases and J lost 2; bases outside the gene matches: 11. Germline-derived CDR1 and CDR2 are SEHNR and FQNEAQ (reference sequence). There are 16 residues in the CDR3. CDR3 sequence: CASSEQGQTFNYGYTF. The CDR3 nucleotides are TGTGCCAGCAGCGAACAGGGGCAGACATTCAACTATGGCTACACCTTC.

The CDR3 spells CASSLASGGGYEQYF. Written as DNA, the CDR3 is TGCGCCAGCAGCTTGGCCTCGGGGGGAGGCTACGAGCAGTACTTC. The rearrangement uses TRBV5-1 and TRBJ2-7; 7 bases match TRBD2. The V gene's germline CDR1 is SGHRS and CDR2 YFSETQ. J gave up 3 bases and V 0 bases, and 6 bases lay outside the gene matches. The CDR3 extends over 15 amino acids.